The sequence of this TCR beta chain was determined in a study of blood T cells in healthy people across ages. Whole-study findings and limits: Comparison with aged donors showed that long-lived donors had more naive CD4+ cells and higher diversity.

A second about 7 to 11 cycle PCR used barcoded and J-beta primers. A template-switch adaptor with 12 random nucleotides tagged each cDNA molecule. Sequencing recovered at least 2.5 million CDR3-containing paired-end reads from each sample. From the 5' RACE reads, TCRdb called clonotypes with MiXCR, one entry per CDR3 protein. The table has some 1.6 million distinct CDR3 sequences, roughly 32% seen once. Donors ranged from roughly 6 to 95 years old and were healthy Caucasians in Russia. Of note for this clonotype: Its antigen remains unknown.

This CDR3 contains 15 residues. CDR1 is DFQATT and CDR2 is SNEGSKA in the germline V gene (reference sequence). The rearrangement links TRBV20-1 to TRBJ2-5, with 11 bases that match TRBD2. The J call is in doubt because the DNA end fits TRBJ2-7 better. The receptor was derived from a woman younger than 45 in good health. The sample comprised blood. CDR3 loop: CSAPGLADPSYEQYF. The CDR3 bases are TGCAGTGCTCCGGGACTAGCGGACCCCTCCTACGAGCAGTACTTC.